The rows below give T cell receptor beta chains drawn from one sample of a study of blood T cell repertoires in COVID-19. The table came from immunoSEQ multiplex PCR; TCRdb's copy has only in-frame clones and leaves some out. In the table there are about 140,000 clones, 79% of which are singletons. Sequenced input: peripheral blood. The receptors stem from a man aged 45-60 years with active or convalescent COVID-19. Both conserved end residues are part of each CDR3. The order of the fields is J gene, D gene, V gene, clone size, CDR3 length, CDR3 protein, CDR3 DNA. The D gene is left open where the match is weak. The size of a clone is reported for some rows only, either as once, few or many, or as a class for expanded clones.

>TRBJ2-7|TRBD2|TRBV2|-|18
CASSGTSGRRAEWYEQYF
TGTGCCAGCAGTGGGACTAGCGGGAGGAGGGCGGAGTGGTACGAGCAGTACTTC
>TRBJ1-3|-|TRBV18|-|17
CASSPPWAGESRNTIYF
TGTGCCAGCTCACCACCGTGGGCAGGCGAGTCTAGAAACACCATATATTTT
>TRBJ2-1|TRBD2|TRBV28|-|16
CASSPGTSGLYNEQFF
TGTGCCAGCAGTCCGGGGACTAGCGGCCTCTACAATGAGCAGTTCTTC
>TRBJ2-1|-|TRBV11-3|-|14
CASSDRQGGNEQFF
TGTGCCAGCAGCGACAGACAGGGAGGAAATGAGCAGTTCTTC
>TRBJ1-5|-|TRBV27|-|13
CASSLERRQPQHF
TGTGCCAGCAGTTTGGAGCGCCGGCAGCCCCAGCATTTT
>TRBJ1-5|-|TRBV19|few|15
CASSIEDNGNQPQHF
TGTGCCAGTAGTATAGAGGACAACGGCAATCAGCCCCAGCATTTT
>TRBJ2-1|TRBD2|TRBV5-1|-|15
CASSPGGLSNNEQFF
TGCGCCAGCAGCCCGGGGGGACTATCTAACAATGAGCAGTTCTTC
>TRBJ2-6|-|TRBV2|-|15
CASTEGGPGANVLTF
TGTGCCAGCACTGAGGGGGGGCCTGGGGCCAACGTCCTGACTTTC
>TRBJ1-2|TRBD1|TRBV7-8|-|14
CASSFAGTDYGYTF
TGTGCCAGCAGCTTTGCCGGGACAGACTATGGCTACACCTTC
>TRBJ2-5|TRBD1|TRBV5-1|-|14
CASGPGTVLETQYF
TGCGCCAGCGGCCCGGGGACAGTTTTAGAGACCCAGTACTTC
>TRBJ2-7|TRBD2|TRBV4-2|-|16
CASSQGLAGTNYEQYF
TGTGCCAGCAGCCAAGGGCTAGCGGGAACTAACTACGAGCAGTACTTC
>TRBJ1-5|TRBD1|TRBV18|-|15
CASSAGTGGNQPQHF
TGTGCCAGCTCAGCCGGGACAGGGGGAAATCAGCCCCAGCATTTT
>TRBJ2-5|TRBD1|TRBV19|-|13
CASAQDRVETQYF
TGTGCCAGTGCTCAAGACAGGGTAGAGACCCAGTACTTC
>TRBJ2-7|TRBD2|TRBV29-1|few|11
CSVEGEGEQYF
TGCAGCGTTGAAGGGGAGGGGGAGCAGTACTTC
>TRBJ2-2|-|TRBV30|-|13
CAWSPQSTGELFF
TGTGCCTGGAGTCCCCAGTCCACCGGGGAGCTGTTTTTT
>TRBJ2-5|-|TRBV28|-|15
CASTFSSRDEETQYF
TGTGCCAGCACCTTTTCCTCGCGGGATGAAGAGACCCAGTACTTC
>TRBJ1-3|TRBD1|TRBV19|-|15
CASRPGTDLGNTIYF
TGTGCCAGTAGACCTGGGACAGACCTTGGAAACACCATATATTTT
>TRBJ1-4|-|TRBV30|-|16
CAWAGGGGPTNEKLFF
TGTGCCTGGGCTGGAGGGGGGGGGCCAACTAATGAAAAACTGTTTTTT
>TRBJ2-1|TRBD2|TRBV5-1|-|18
CASSWGTSGGSSYNEQFF
TGCGCCAGCAGCTGGGGGACTAGCGGGGGTAGCTCCTACAATGAGCAGTTCTTC
>TRBJ2-7|TRBD2|TRBV27|-|14
CASSTGTSGTKQYF
TGTGCCAGCTCGACCGGGACTAGCGGTACTAAGCAGTACTTC
>TRBJ2-7|-|TRBV9|-|12
CASSVVDYEQYF
TGTGCCAGCAGCGTAGTAGACTACGAGCAGTACTTC
>TRBJ2-1|TRBD2|TRBV28|once|16
CASSLKGLAGMHEQFF
TGTGCCAGCAGTTTAAAGGGACTAGCGGGCATGCATGAGCAGTTCTTC
>TRBJ2-1|TRBD2|TRBV19|few|15
CASSALAGGINEQFF
TGTGCCAGTAGTGCACTAGCGGGAGGTATAAATGAGCAGTTCTTC
>TRBJ2-7|TRBD1|TRBV15|once|14
CATSRDRGLGEQYF
TGTGCCACCAGCAGGGACAGGGGGCTAGGGGAGCAGTACTTC
>TRBJ2-5|-|TRBV5-1|few|13
CASSFGYQETQYF
TGCGCCAGCAGCTTCGGTTACCAAGAGACCCAGTACTTC
>TRBJ1-2|-|TRBV19|-|14
CASTQQILNYGYTF
TGTGCCAGCACACAGCAAATTCTTAACTATGGCTACACCTTC
>TRBJ1-5|-|TRBV6-5|few|14
CASSYSYSNQPQHF
TGTGCCAGCAGTTACTCTTATTCCAATCAGCCCCAGCATTTT
>TRBJ2-7|TRBD2|TRBV5-6|-|14
CASSPSGNRYEQYF
TGTGCCAGCAGCCCCAGCGGGAATAGGTACGAGCAGTACTTC
>TRBJ2-5|-|TRBV28|few|14
CASSLGQGIETQYF
TGTGCCAGCAGTCTGGGACAAGGGATCGAGACCCAGTACTTC
>TRBJ2-7|TRBD2|TRBV6-1|few|15
CASTEGRVTVYEQYF
TGTGCCAGCACTGAAGGGAGGGTCACCGTCTACGAGCAGTACTTC
>TRBJ2-1|TRBD2|TRBV6-5|-|15
CASSSSGRGYNEQFF
TGTGCCAGCAGTTCTAGCGGGAGAGGCTACAATGAGCAGTTCTTC
>TRBJ1-4|TRBD1|TRBV9|few|14
CASSVGQGNEKLFF
TGTGCCAGCAGCGTAGGACAGGGTAATGAAAAACTGTTTTTT
>TRBJ2-5|TRBD1|TRBV3-1/TRBV3-2|few|15
CASSHDRERKETQYF
TGTGCCAGCAGCCACGACAGGGAACGGAAAGAGACCCAGTACTTC
>TRBJ1-2|-|TRBV19|-|15
CASNPDNWKVYGYTF
TGTGCCAGTAACCCGGACAACTGGAAAGTCTATGGCTACACCTTC
>TRBJ2-7|-|TRBV29-1|-|13
CSVATGSIYEQYF
TGCAGCGTTGCAACCGGGAGTATCTACGAGCAGTACTTC
>TRBJ2-1|-|TRBV15|-|15
CATSRDSGYYNEQFF
TGTGCCACCAGCAGAGATAGCGGTTATTACAATGAGCAGTTCTTC
>TRBJ2-3|TRBD2|TRBV5-8|-|16
CASSLRASGYTDTQYF
TGTGCCAGCAGCTTGCGGGCTAGCGGTTACACAGATACGCAGTATTTT
>TRBJ1-3|-|TRBV19|few|14
CASSNQGTRNTIYF
TGTGCCAGTAGTAATCAGGGGACAAGAAACACCATATATTTT
>TRBJ2-3|-|TRBV27|once|15
CASSLDQRGTDTQYF
TGTGCCAGCAGTTTGGACCAGCGGGGCACAGATACGCAGTATTTT
>TRBJ1-6|TRBD1|TRBV5-6|-|18
CASSRGQGSGSYNSPLHF
TGTGCCAGCAGCAGGGGACAGGGGTCAGGATCCTATAATTCACCCCTCCACTTT
>TRBJ2-7|-|TRBV2|-|13
CASSEAGVSGQYF
TGTGCCAGCAGTGAGGCCGGAGTGAGCGGGCAGTACTTC
>TRBJ2-3|TRBD2|TRBV9|-|17
CASSVGASGSPTDTQYF
TGTGCCAGCAGCGTAGGGGCTAGCGGGAGTCCCACAGATACGCAGTATTTT
>TRBJ2-2|TRBD1|TRBV27|-|16
CASSFYGTGNTGELFF
TGTGCCAGCAGTTTCTACGGGACAGGGAACACCGGGGAGCTGTTTTTT
>TRBJ2-6|-|TRBV28|-|15
CASSFRGNMANVLTF
TGTGCCAGCAGTTTTAGGGGTAATATGGCCAACGTCCTGACTTTC
>TRBJ1-2|TRBD1|TRBV7-8|once|15
CASSLAIGTGFGYTF
TGTGCCAGCAGCTTAGCGATAGGGACAGGGTTCGGCTACACCTTC
>TRBJ2-7|TRBD1|TRBV6-5|-|16
CASSYSSPGQGDEQYF
TGTGCCAGCAGTTACTCATCCCCGGGACAGGGAGACGAGCAGTACTTC
>TRBJ2-7|TRBD1|TRBV5-1|-|14
CASTTGGQNYEQYF
TGCGCCAGCACCACAGGGGGACAGAACTACGAGCAGTACTTC
>TRBJ2-2|TRBD1|TRBV5-1|once|15
CASSAGTVGTGELFF
TGCGCCAGCAGCGCCGGGACAGTAGGCACCGGGGAGCTGTTTTTT
>TRBJ1-2|-|TRBV7-3|-|15
CASSLVAASVYGYTF
TGTGCCAGCAGCCTCGTCGCCGCGAGTGTCTATGGCTACACCTTC
>TRBJ2-3|TRBD2|TRBV11-1|-|14
CASSLAGRAQSQYF
TGTGCCAGCAGCTTAGCCGGGAGGGCCCAGTCGCAGTATTTT
>TRBJ1-6|-|TRBV5-5|-|14
CASSNSADNSPLHF
TGTGCCAGCAGCAACTCCGCGGATAATTCACCCCTCCACTTT
>TRBJ2-3|TRBD1|TRBV7-3|few|15
CASSLTRTGPDTQYF
TGTGCCAGCAGCTTAACGCGGACAGGGCCAGATACGCAGTATTTT
>TRBJ2-1|TRBD2|TRBV6-7|-|15
CASSTGLAGGNEQFF
TGTGCCAGCAGCACCGGACTAGCGGGAGGCAATGAGCAGTTCTTC
>TRBJ1-5|-|TRBV19|-|16
CASSIHGRGGDQPQHF
TGTGCCAGTAGTATACATGGGAGGGGAGGGGATCAGCCCCAGCATTTT